These 19 T cell receptor beta chains were sequenced from one sample in a study of T cell changes during pregnancy in multiple sclerosis. Here immunoSEQ multiplex PCR was the method, and the copy in TCRdb shows in-frame clones only, minus some. This sample has some 85,000 clones, with roughly 94% found just once. The specimen was peripheral blood, collected in the third trimester of pregnancy. The source is a female donor with multiple sclerosis, enrolled in a pregnancy study.

The chain has TRBV27 and TRBJ2-2, with D maybe TRBD1 (6 bases). V lost 6 bases and J 5 bases, leaving 7 bases between the germline ends. The germline V gene encodes CDR1 MNHEY and CDR2 SMNVEV (reference sequence). The CDR3 is made up of 12 amino acids. The CDR3 DNA reads TGTGCCAGCAGGAGGGGGACCGGGGAGCTGTTTTTT. It is translated as CASRRGTGELFF.

The chain employs TRBV6-6 and TRBJ2-2, with TRBD1 matching over 7 bases. Germline V gives CDR1 MNHNY, CDR2 SVGAGI (reference sequence). The CDR3 is made up of 15 amino acids. With V trimmed by 8 bases and J by 2 bases, 8 bases remained unmatched. CDR3 sequence (DNA): TGTGCCAGCCTAAGGACAGGAAAAAACACCGGGGAGCTGTTTTTT. Amino acid sequence: CASLRTGKNTGELFF.

This clone was seen once. The chain employs TRBV27 and TRBJ2-3; D remains ambiguous. The ends were cut back, 6 bases at V and 2 bases at J, with 12 bases in the middle. CDR3 length equals 14 residues. From germline, CDR1 is MNHEY and CDR2 SMNVEV (reference sequence). This CDR3 reads CASSNRRHTDTQYF. CDR3 coding DNA: TGTGCCAGCAGCAACCGGCGGCACACAGATACGCAGTATTTT.

The rearrangement links TRBV14 to TRBJ2-6; the match to TRBD1 covers 8 bases. This CDR3 is 20 amino acids long. V trimming: 1 base; J trimming: 0 bases; junction bases outside the gene matches: 11. CDR1 is SGHDN, CDR2 FVKESK, per germline. CDR3 sequence reads: CASSQAVGAGGYSGANVLTF. CDR3 nucleotide sequence: TGTGCCAGCAGCCAAGCTGTTGGTGCAGGGGGCTACTCTGGGGCCAACGTCCTGACTTTC.

This chain links TRBV18 with TRBJ1-4; no definite D call. V shed 2 bases and J shed 8 bases, with 12 bases lying between them. Germline V gives CDR1 KGHSH, CDR2 LQKENI. The CDR3 consists of 14 residues. CDR3 sequence reads: CASSPEDIREKLFF. In DNA, the CDR3 is TGTGCCAGCTCACCAGAGGATATACGCGAAAAACTGTTTTTT.

The chain is built from TRBV7-9 and TRBJ2-7; 8 bases are shared with TRBD1. Germline lookup yields CDR1 SEHNR and CDR2 FQNEAQ (reference sequence). The CDR3 is made up of 14 amino acids. The trim removed 6 bases at V and 2 bases at J, leaving 6 bases unmatched. The CDR3 reads CASRGTGPTYEQYF. The CDR3 DNA reads TGTGCCAGCAGGGGGACAGGACCCACCTACGAGCAGTACTTC.

The chain uses TRBV19 and TRBJ2-2; 9 bases are shared with TRBD1. The J segment lost 6 bases and the V segment lost 3 bases, leaving 14 bases of the junction unmatched. This CDR3 region has 18 residues. Looked up from germline, CDR1 is LNHDA and CDR2 is SQIVND (reference sequence). CDR3 DNA sequence: TGTGCCAGTAGTATCTCGAGATTGACAGGGGGGATTCCCGGGGAGCTGTTTTTT. It is translated as CASSISRLTGGIPGELFF.

This clone was seen once. The V call is TRBV5-1, the J call TRBJ2-3; 12 bases line up with TRBD2. The CDR3 runs 16 residues. The trim removed 3 bases at V and 6 bases at J, leaving 8 bases unmatched. The germline gives CDR1 SGHRS, CDR2 YFSETQ. CDR3 sequence reads: CASSSTSGGVPDTQYF. CDR3 sequence (DNA): TGCGCCAGCAGCTCGACTAGCGGGGGCGTCCCGGATACGCAGTATTTT. The variable domain in full, with the rest retrieved from reference TRBV5-1 and TRBJ2-3, is KAGVTQTPRYLIKTRGQQVTLSCSPISGHRSVSWYQQTPGQGLQFLFEYFSETQRNKGNFPGRFSGRQFSNSRSEMNVSTLELGDSALYLCASSSTSGGVPDTQYFGPGTRLTVL.

The V gene is TRBV13, the J gene TRBJ2-2, with TRBD1 matching 10 bases. V gave up 0 bases and J gave up 5 bases; unmatched junction bases: 6. The germline V gene has CDR1 PRHDT and CDR2 FYEKMQ (reference sequence). The CDR3 has 17 residues. The CDR3 nucleotides are TGTGCCAGCAGCTTAGGGGGGACAGGGGAAGAGACCGGGGAGCTGTTTTTT. Protein: CASSLGGTGEETGELFF. The variable domain in full, completed from reference TRBV13 and TRBJ2-2, reads AAGVIQSPRHLIKEKRETATLKCYPIPRHDTVYWYQQGPGQDPQFLISFYEKMQSDKGSIPDRFSAQQFSDYHSELNMSSLELGDSALYFCASSLGGTGEETGELFFGEGSRLTVL.

The sample holds one count of this clone. The V call is TRBV30, the J call TRBJ2-1, with 7 bases identical to TRBD1. Looked up from germline, CDR1 is GTSNPN and CDR2 is SVGIG (reference sequence). V gave up 0 bases and J gave up 3 bases; unmatched junction bases: 8. The CDR3 extends over 16 amino acids. The CDR3 DNA is TGTGCCTGGAGTGTACTCCGGGACAGCAACTACAATGAGCAGTTCTTC. This sequence encodes CAWSVLRDSNYNEQFF.

This chain joins TRBV27 and TRBJ2-2; TRBD2 aligns across 8 bases. V dropped 4 bases and J dropped 6; count of bases not matched to a gene: 10. CDR1 and CDR2 from the germline V gene are MNHEY and SMNVEV (reference sequence). CDR3 length equals 16 residues. CDR3 DNA: TGTGCCAGCAGTTCCTCCGGGACTAGGATCGCCGGGGAGCTGTTTTTT. Protein: CASSSSGTRIAGELFF.

The J gene is TRBJ2-2, the V gene TRBV5-6; D may be TRBD2 (6 bases). From germline, CDR1 is SGHDT and CDR2 YYEEEE. The CDR3 is 16 amino acids. The V and J ends lost 4 bases and 5 bases respectively, with 18 bases between them. CDR3 amino acids: CASSELAPLDTGELFF. As DNA, the CDR3 is TGTGCCAGCAGCGAGCTAGCGCCCCTAGATACCGGGGAGCTGTTTTTT.

V is TRBV11-2 and J is TRBJ1-1; 8 nucleotides match TRBD1. The trim removed 5 bases at V and 0 bases at J, leaving 8 bases unmatched. The CDR3 is made up of 16 amino acids. Germline CDR1 reads SGHAT; CDR2 reads FQNNGV. As DNA, the CDR3 is TGTGCCAGCAGCGCCCGGGACAGGTACATGAACACTGAAGCTTTCTTT. It is translated as CASSARDRYMNTEAFF.

The rearrangement joins TRBV28 to TRBJ2-6; possibly TRBD1 for D (6 bases). The V end was cut by 4 bases, the J end by 2 bases, with 15 bases between. The CDR3 spans 17 residues. Germline V gene lookup returns CDR1 MDHEN and CDR2 SYDVKM. CDR3 sequence: CASSSYRETTGANVLTF. Here the CDR3 DNA reads TGTGCCAGCAGTTCTTACAGGGAAACGACTGGGGCCAACGTCCTGACTTTC.

The rearrangement links TRBV27 to TRBJ1-4, with 7 nucleotides matching TRBD1. The CDR3 has 15 amino acids. Germline lookup yields CDR1 MNHEY and CDR2 SMNVEV (reference sequence). Trimming took 4 bases from V and 7 from J; bases not matched to a gene: 9. The CDR3 spells CASSSSTGWGEKLFF. The CDR3 region has the DNA TGTGCCAGCAGTTCCTCGACAGGGTGGGGTGAAAAACTGTTTTTT.

This sequence joins TRBV14 and TRBJ2-1; possible D gene TRBD2, 5 bases. The V and J ends lost 0 bases and 11 bases respectively, with 11 bases between them. Germline values: CDR1 SGHDN, CDR2 FVKESK. This CDR3 has 13 residues. The CDR3 here is CASSQDLEGKQFF. CDR3 coding DNA: TGTGCCAGCAGCCAAGATCTCGAGGGCAAGCAGTTCTTC.

This rearrangement joins TRBV29-1 to TRBJ1-2, with a possible D match to TRBD1 (5 bases). The CDR3 totals 14 residues. V lost 3 bases and J lost 3, with 14 bases in between. Germline-derived CDR1 and CDR2 are SQVTM and ANQGSEA. For the CDR3, the DNA is TGCAGCGTTGACAGGGATTGGAACGACTATGGCTACACCTTC. Translating gives CSVDRDWNDYGYTF.

The chain couples TRBV5-1 to TRBJ1-5; unclear D gene. V gave up 1 base and J gave up 5 bases, with 13 bases separating them. Germline V gives CDR1 SGHRS, CDR2 YFSETQ. This CDR3 comprises 15 residues. The chain's CDR3 is CASSLNSRADQPQHF. The CDR3, as DNA: TGCGCCAGCAGCTTGAATTCGAGGGCCGATCAGCCCCAGCATTTT.

The genes are TRBV5-1 and TRBJ2-1, with 7 bases that match TRBD1. Germline V gene data show CDR1 as SGHRS and CDR2 as YFSETQ. The CDR3 is 15 residues long. Trimming removed 4 bases from V and 4 bases from J; junction bases left unmatched: 8. CDR3 DNA sequence: TGCGCCAGCAGCCAGGACAGGAGTCCTTACAATGAGCAGTTCTTC. As protein: CASSQDRSPYNEQFF.